This TCR beta chain was sequenced during a study of monozygotic twins with inflammatory bowel disease. Notes on the study in general: Different T cell subtypes could not be distinguished.

Researchers used template switching to add UMIs featuring a 6-nucleotide sample barcode. Reprocessing the 5' RACE reads, TCRdb reports a single entry for every CDR3 protein and omits DNA. Its clone listing holds around 450,000 distinct CDR3 sequences. The CDR3 has 15 amino acids. Germline lookup yields CDR1 SGHRS and CDR2 YFSETQ. As to this clonotype: Its antigen is as yet unknown.

V gene TRBV5-1 combines with J gene TRBJ1-2. This TCR derives from a human donor with ulcerative colitis or Crohn's disease, or a healthy co-twin of an affected twin (not recorded which). Sample: blood. This CDR3 reads CASSLGSVAGSSYTF.